This TCR beta chain was captured by sequencing in a study of cytomegalovirus exposure and HLA in healthy donors (dated by TCRdb to about 2017). In the study overall: According to an earlier analysis of 450 to 650 of the donors, roughly 180 million T cells yielded roughly 110 million unique TCR beta sequences and less than 300 Gb of sequence data. An early release covering around 630 HLA-typed donors comprised approximately 290 gigabases of sequencing data and roughly 85 million unique TCR sequences. Among the approximately 430 genotyped donors, about 85% belonged to the genetic ancestry cluster associated with self-reported Caucasian donors. The study aimed to test whether signatures of past pathogen exposure could be identified by cataloging public T cell receptors. Using immunosequencing, the study profiled T cell repertoires from about 610 subjects and related those repertoires to cytomegalovirus serostatus. In addition to the first cohort of hundreds of subjects, a separate validation cohort of 130 or so different subjects was used. To predict cytomegalovirus infection status, the study brought together high-throughput TCR immunosequencing, statistical association of individual TCRs with disease status, and machine learning. A later analysis re-examined previously published TCR beta repertoires from over 500 donors and added high-resolution HLA genotyping to investigate patterns of TCR occurrence. The later analysis used no new phenotypic data to find candidate immune exposures, relying instead on TCR beta sequences and their occurrence across donors. To decide whether each TCR beta V gene segment behaved as functional or pseudogenic, an earlier analysis of some 570 of the donors relied on high-throughput TCR beta sequencing. Donor age, sex, ethnicity and CMV serostatus were compiled alongside the repertoire data. A later genetic analysis took genome-wide SNP genotypes for about 65% of the 666 donors and used that subset as a discovery cohort. All discovery cohort repertoires had been generated on a single sequencing platform. Both class I and class II loci were covered by HLA typing, at four-digit resolution. The number of donors typed differed by locus, with about 629-640 for A, B, C, DRB1 and DQB1, about 500 for DQA1, 606 for DPA1, and around 450 for DPB1. A handful of DR-DQ haplotypes were handled as single units for association and clustering because linkage in the cohort was strong. On average, about 200,000 unique TCR beta nucleotide sequences were sequenced per donor among a few hundred genotyped donors of the cohort, with around 19% of those sequences being non-productive.

The cohort was made up of about 670 healthy bone marrow donors. Cohort members were all nominally healthy when sampled, although unrecorded immune exposures were likely present. The donor tested CMV seronegative, placing the donor among the 350 or so seronegative members of the cohort. A peripheral blood sample was collected from each donor, and TCR beta sequencing was performed on peripheral blood mononuclear cells. Genomic DNA extraction from the blood cell samples was performed with the Qiagen DNeasy Blood Extraction Kit. The library was generated by the immunoSEQ multiplex PCR assay. The multiplex PCR relied on a mix of 60 forward primers for TCR Vbeta segments and 13 reverse primers for TCR Jbeta segments. A multiplex PCR assay on genomic DNA amplified the CDR3 region of rearranged TCR beta genes. The Illumina HiSeq System was used to sequence the amplified TCR beta libraries as 87-base-pair reads. Processing in the source paper ran as follows. In a later analysis, 77 million or so unique TCR beta chains were counted across the 500 to 700 repertoires, and about 10 million of these chains were shared by at least two donors. Raw reads were error-corrected and collapsed into unique sequences by a nearest-neighbor algorithm in which closely related sequences were merged to remove PCR and sequencing errors. To assign V, D and J gene segments, CDR3 sequences were aligned to IMGT reference sequences. For a sequence to be retained, a match of at least six nucleotides to both a V gene segment and a J gene segment was required. A rearrangement counted as productive if the CDR3 had no stop codons and remained in frame with V and J, and every other rearrangement counted as non-productive. CDR3 was defined according to IMGT convention as the region running from the second conserved V-encoded cysteine to the conserved J-encoded phenylalanine. The earlier analysis of about 570 of the donors excluded any sequence lacking an unambiguous match to a single V gene segment. In an earlier analysis of several hundred of the donors, V segments were called functional above 56.7% productive rearrangements and were called segregating when the between-donor standard deviation exceeded 5%. A statistical classification framework was built for diagnosing cytomegalovirus status from the catalog of TCR beta chain sequences. In a later analysis, TCR nucleotide sequences were compared against IMGT/GENE-DB human TR gene sequences so that V and J genes could be assigned. Using the TCRdist pipeline, a later analysis assigned CDR3 sequences along with most-parsimonious VDJ recombination scenarios. In a later analysis, each TCR beta chain was defined by its CDR3 amino acid sequence together with its V-gene family, and reads lacking a unique V-gene family were excluded. In a later analysis, around 600 highly shared, low-generation-probability nucleotide sequences were removed to address suspected cross-contamination and a sequencing artifact. A later analysis calculated a clonal expansion index for each public chain from normalized within-repertoire ranks of inferred template counts. In a later analysis, generation probabilities were computed using a VDJ recombination model fitted to out-of-frame rearrangements, and the results were checked against IGoR. Hypergeometric tests were used in a later analysis to score TCR-TCR, TCR-HLA and TCR-CMV co-occurrence, with a repertoire-size bias correction applied to the TCR pairs. In a later analysis, false discovery rates were estimated by permuting HLA or CMV assignments 20 times. In a later analysis, co-occurring TCRs were grouped with DBSCAN, and TCRdist sequence similarity was added when clustering was performed within HLA-allele-positive subsets. For co-occurrence clustering, repertoires with fewer than 30,000 or more than 120,000 public chains were excluded, along with a handful of repertoires with anomalous nucleotide sharing. Sourced from immuneACCESS, this table was stored by TCRdb with only in-frame sequences that have V and J called. A share of the clones is absent; for the studies checked, an unresolved V gene accounts for under half, and the remainder has no known explanation. The DNA gave D and trimming, while V, J and clone size come from that table. The sample profile shows 40,000 or so clones; 60% to 70% of them were found once. The ten largest clones capture roughly 3.9% of the sample.

The V end gives up 4 bases and the J end 6 bases, leaving 6 bases in the junction not matched to a gene. Inclusive of the bounding cysteine and phenylalanine, the CDR3 is 14 residues long. The kept DNA is CDR3 alone, 42 bases in frame from the first base. CDR1 and CDR2 are drawn from the germline V gene: SGHDT, YYEEEE. This clone was counted a few times. No cognate antigen has been identified for it. No much larger clonotype is one base removed from it; base qualities were not supplied. On the study overall, not on this receptor specifically: In vitro tests confirmed that a few of the cytomegalovirus-associated TCR beta chains recognize cytomegalovirus antigens. A later genetic analysis associated a missense DCLRE1C variant with V-gene and J-gene trimming of TCR beta chains, and an independent cohort replicated the association. HLA typing was unavailable for some donors at each locus, so association tests used only the typed subset. A later analysis associated about 17,000 TCR beta sequences with specific HLA alleles at a false discovery rate of 0.05. When HLA alleles, especially DR and DQ, strongly co-occurred, TCR associations were difficult to assign to individual alleles. In a later genetic analysis, fewer N-insertions in productive TCRs were reported among donors in an Asian-associated ancestry cluster than the roughly 700-donor mean. Some IMGT-functional V segments, including TRBV6-2 and TRBV6-3, could not be told apart with the 87-base-pair reads, so those segments were excluded. A further reported finding was that TCR beta sequences accurately predicted the HLA-A and HLA-B alleles for most subjects in the first cohort. In a later analysis, HLA-associated TCR beta chains showed more clonal expansion and lower generation probabilities than non-associated chains that were equally common. Linkage disequilibrium might explain the correlated functional status among segregating V segments, but an unknown experimental factor could not be ruled out. Across donors, most TCR sequences were observed very rarely, whereas some public TCRs were present in many individuals. For the cohort, immune exposure information was limited to CMV serostatus. An earlier analysis of approximately 500 of the donors showed that most TCR beta V segments appeared in productive rearrangements either about 87% or about 30% of the time, which broadly matched IMGT annotations. The classifier was reported to diagnose cytomegalovirus status with high specificity and sensitivity in both the original cohort and the validation cohort. In this cohort, only TCR beta chains were sequenced, and detectable features were limited by the absence of alpha or paired-chain data. The presence/absence analyses assumed that sequencing depth was roughly uniform across donors, and that assumption may not be true. A cluster of highly shared sequence variants was judged likely to be a technical artifact of the sequencing pipeline. A later analysis found that TCR association rates varied across HLA loci, with DRB1 alleles showing the most associated TCRs and HLA-C alleles the fewest. According to a later analysis, parvovirus B19, influenza, CMV and Epstein-Barr virus appeared linked to several top co-occurrence clusters. The earlier analysis of fewer than 750 of the donors excluded 15 to 20 rarely observed V segments, including chromosome 9 orphons, because counts were too low. A later analysis found that most CMV-associated TCR beta chains appeared HLA-restricted, with HLA associations seemingly driven largely by CMV exposure. A total of 150 or so TCR beta chains were listed by the study as associated with cytomegalovirus. It was suggested by the authors that the approach could potentially be generalized to other disease states and immunological phenotypes.

The sample was PBMCs. The TCR comes from a man aged 35 to 55 in good health and CMV-seronegative. The rearranged chain carries TRBV5-6 and TRBJ1-2, and TRBD1 matches 10 of the central bases. The nucleotide sequence reads TGTGCCAGCAGCGGTACCGGGACAGGGGATGGCTACACCTTC. Its protein is CASSGTGTGDGYTF.